This T cell receptor beta chain was recovered during a study of T-cell reconstitution after alpha-beta-depleted transplantation in children. The length of the CDR3 is 16 residues. Trimming shortened V by 3 bases and J by 6 bases, and 18 bases separated the two germline ends. Germline CDR1 MNHEY, CDR2 SMNVEV (reference sequence). Researchers prepared the TCRbeta library using unique molecular identifiers, the study reports. TCRdb reprocessed the PCR reads via MiXCR and lists one record per CDR3 protein. The table shows approximately 500,000 distinct CDR3 sequences, with 20% to 30% occurring only once.

The sample here was PBMCs, taken before TCRalphabeta/CD19-depleted stem cell transplant. The sequence was collected from a boy under three years old with Wiskott-Aldrich syndrome, due to receive a stem cell transplant. This rearrangement joins TRBV27 to TRBJ2-1; D is ambiguous. The CDR3, as DNA: TGTGCCAGCAGTTTGTCTCATCCCAGAGAAGCCAATGAGCAGTTCTTC. It codes for CASSLSHPREANEQFF.